One sample yielded the 10 T cell receptor beta chains listed below, sequenced in a study of CD8+CD57+ T cells in acquired aplastic anemia. Genomic DNA templated the TCR beta VDJ and CDR3 profiling. TCRdb used MiXCR to reprocess the reads, holding one entry per CDR3 protein. Counted here are about 420,000 distinct CDR3 sequences, about two thirds occurring once; the ten biggest clones make up 3.5% to 4.5%. What was sequenced was sorted CD4+, CD8+, or CD8+CD57+ T cells (not recorded which) from PBMCs. These receptors were collected from a human donor in good health, serving as a control.

The sample holds many counts of this clonotype. The J gene is TRBJ1-1, the V gene TRBV7-2; a possible D gene is TRBD1 (5 bases). This CDR3 region has 13 residues. Trimming took off 1 base at V and 11 bases at J, with 14 bases between the two ends. Germline V gene lookup returns CDR1 SGHTA and CDR2 FQGNSA. CDR3 sequence (DNA): TGTGCCAGCAGCTTAGAACTAGGGCAGGGCGCTTTCTTT. It translates to CASSLELGQGAFF.

V and J are TRBV20-1 and TRBJ1-6; D is perhaps TRBD1 (5 bases). The V gene's germline CDR1 is DFQATT and CDR2 SNEGSKA (reference sequence). Trimming took off 3 bases at V and 5 bases at J, with 11 bases between the two ends. The CDR3 contains 14 residues. The CDR3 region has the DNA TGCAGTGCTAGTGCAGGGCGTAATAATTCACCCCTCCACTTT. Translated: CSASAGRNNSPLHF.

This chain connects TRBV7-2 to TRBJ1-2; D ambiguous. V lost 6 bases to trimming and J lost 11 bases, with 28 bases between them. Germline assignment: CDR1 SGHTA and CDR2 FQGNSA. The CDR3 consists of 16 residues. The CDR3: CASREEGNTEAYFYTF. The CDR3 DNA sequence: TGTGCCAGCAGAGAGGAGGGAAACACTGAAGCCTACTTTTACACCTTC.

As DNA, the CDR3 is TGTGCCAGCAGCCGAAGCCCCACGTACGAGCAGTACCAGTATTTT. Its translation is CASSRSPTYEQYQYF. This chain links TRBV9 with TRBJ2-3; no firm D call. V was shortened by 4 bases and J by 12 bases, with 24 bases between the two germline ends. The CDR3 has 15 amino acids. Germline V gene data show CDR1 as SGDLS and CDR2 as YYNGEE.

The J gene is TRBJ2-2, the V gene TRBV20-1; 8 bases are shared with TRBD1. The J call may be faulty, since TRBJ1-1 better matches the DNA end. The CDR3 totals 15 residues. Germline V gives CDR1 DFQATT, CDR2 SNEGSKA (reference sequence). CDR3 bases: TGCAGTGCTAGAGTGGGGACAGGAGGGAACACTGAAGCTTTCTTT. Translated: CSARVGTGGNTEAFF.

This clonotype was observed a single time. The rearrangement uses TRBV20-1 and TRBJ2-2; perhaps TRBD2 as D (7 bases). Germline CDR1 is DFQATT and CDR2 is SNEGSKA (reference sequence). V lost 7 bases and J 4 bases, leaving 25 bases between the germline ends. The CDR3 loop spans 17 amino acids. CDR3 nucleotides: TGCAGTGTTGGGCGGGGGCTCGACGAGCCGTCCACCGGGGAGCTGTTTTTT. It yields the protein CSVGRGLDEPSTGELFF.

Details on this clonotype: The germline gene is not matched at one end of the junction; a read error may be the cause. V is TRBV12-3 or TRBV12-4 and J is TRBJ1-3; a weak D match, TRBD1 (6 bases). The CDR3 loop spans 14 amino acids. CDR3: CASSLWGAGNTIYF. The CDR3 nucleotides read TGTGCCAGCAGTTTGTGGGGGGCTGGGAACACCATATATTTT.

This clonotype was recorded at least ten times. The chain couples TRBV5-1 to TRBJ2-2; D is unresolved. V shed 4 bases and J shed 7 bases, with 8 bases lying between them. The CDR3 covers 12 residues. CDR1 is SGHRS, CDR2 YFSETQ, per germline. The CDR3 region is CASSLNGGELFF. The CDR3 DNA reads TGCGCCAGCAGCCTGAACGGCGGGGAGCTGTTTTTT.

About this clonotype itself: The junction differs from germline at one of its ends, possibly a read error. The rearrangement uses TRBV10-3 and TRBJ1-5, with D uncertain. Germline lookup yields CDR1 ENHRY and CDR2 SYGVKD. The CDR3 is 14 residues long. CDR3 in amino acids: CASGVEASSQPQHF. The DNA of the CDR3 is TGTGCCAGCGGGGTAGAGGCTAGCAGTCAGCCCCAGCATTTT.

The chain couples TRBV12-3 or TRBV12-4 to TRBJ1-1, with D unclear. This CDR3 contains 13 residues. V lost 3 bases and J lost 2, with 7 bases in between. The CDR3 region is CASSFTRNTEAFF. CDR3 sequence (DNA): TGTGCCAGCAGTTTCACAAGAAACACTGAAGCTTTCTTT.